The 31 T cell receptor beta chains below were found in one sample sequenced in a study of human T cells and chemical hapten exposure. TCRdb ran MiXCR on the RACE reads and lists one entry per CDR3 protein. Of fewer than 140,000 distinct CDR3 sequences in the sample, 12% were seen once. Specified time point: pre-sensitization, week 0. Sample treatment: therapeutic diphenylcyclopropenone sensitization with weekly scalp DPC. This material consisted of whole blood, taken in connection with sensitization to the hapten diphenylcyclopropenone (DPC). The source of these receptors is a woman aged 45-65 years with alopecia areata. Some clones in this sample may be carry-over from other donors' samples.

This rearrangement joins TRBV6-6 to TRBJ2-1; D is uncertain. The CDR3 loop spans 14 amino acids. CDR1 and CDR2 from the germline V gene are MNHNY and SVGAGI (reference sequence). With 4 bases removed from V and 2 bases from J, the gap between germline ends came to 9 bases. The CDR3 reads CASSSTTPYNEQFF. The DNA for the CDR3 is TGTGCCAGCAGTTCCACCACACCCTACAATGAGCAGTTCTTC.

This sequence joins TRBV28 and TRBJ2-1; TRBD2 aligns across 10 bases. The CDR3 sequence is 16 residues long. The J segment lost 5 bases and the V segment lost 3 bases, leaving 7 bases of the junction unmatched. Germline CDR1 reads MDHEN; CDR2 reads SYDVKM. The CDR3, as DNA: TGTGCCAGCAGTTTGCCCGGGACTAGCGTTCACAATGAGCAGTTCTTC. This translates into CASSLPGTSVHNEQFF.

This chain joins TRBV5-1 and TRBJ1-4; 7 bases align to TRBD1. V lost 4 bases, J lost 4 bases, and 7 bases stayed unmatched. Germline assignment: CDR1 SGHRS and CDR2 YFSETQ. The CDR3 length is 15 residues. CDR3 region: CASSQGGTNNEKLFF. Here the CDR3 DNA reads TGCGCCAGCAGCCAGGGGGGAACGAATAATGAAAAACTGTTTTTT.

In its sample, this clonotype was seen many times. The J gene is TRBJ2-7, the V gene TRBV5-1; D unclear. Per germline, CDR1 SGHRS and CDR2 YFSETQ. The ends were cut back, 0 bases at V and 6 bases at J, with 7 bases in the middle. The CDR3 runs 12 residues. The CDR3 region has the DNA TGCGCCAGCAGCTTGGATGAGGTCGAGCAGTACTTC. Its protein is CASSLDEVEQYF. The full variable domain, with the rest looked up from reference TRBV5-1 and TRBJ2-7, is KAGVTQTPRYLIKTRGQQVTLSCSPISGHRSVSWYQQTPGQGLQFLFEYFSETQRNKGNFPGRFSGRQFSNSRSEMNVSTLELGDSALYLCASSLDEVEQYFGPGTRLTVT.

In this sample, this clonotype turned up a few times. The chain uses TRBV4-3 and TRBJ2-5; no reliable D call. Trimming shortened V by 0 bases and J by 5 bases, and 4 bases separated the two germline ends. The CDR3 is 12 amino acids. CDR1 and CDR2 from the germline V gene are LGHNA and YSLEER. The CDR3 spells CASSQDMETQYF. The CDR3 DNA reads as TGCGCCAGCAGCCAAGATATGGAGACCCAGTACTTC.

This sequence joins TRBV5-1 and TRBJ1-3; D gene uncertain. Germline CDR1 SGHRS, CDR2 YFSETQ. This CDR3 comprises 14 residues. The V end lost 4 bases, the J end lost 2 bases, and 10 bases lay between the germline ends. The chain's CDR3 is CASSEDRPGNTIYF. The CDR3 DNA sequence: TGCGCCAGCAGCGAGGACCGTCCTGGAAACACCATATATTTT.

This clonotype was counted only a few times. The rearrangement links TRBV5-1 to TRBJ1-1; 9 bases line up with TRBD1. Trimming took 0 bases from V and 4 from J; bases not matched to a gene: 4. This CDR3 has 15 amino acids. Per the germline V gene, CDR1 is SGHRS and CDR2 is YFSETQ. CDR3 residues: CASSLEQGAITEAFF. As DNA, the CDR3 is TGCGCCAGCAGCTTGGAACAGGGGGCGATCACTGAAGCTTTCTTT.

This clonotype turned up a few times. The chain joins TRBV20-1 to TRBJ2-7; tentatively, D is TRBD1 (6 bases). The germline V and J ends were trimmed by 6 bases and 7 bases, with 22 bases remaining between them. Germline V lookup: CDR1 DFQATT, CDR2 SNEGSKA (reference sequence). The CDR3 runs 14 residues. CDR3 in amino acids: CSATAWTAPFEQYF. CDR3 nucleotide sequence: TGCAGTGCAACTGCCTGGACAGCTCCGTTTGAGCAGTACTTC.

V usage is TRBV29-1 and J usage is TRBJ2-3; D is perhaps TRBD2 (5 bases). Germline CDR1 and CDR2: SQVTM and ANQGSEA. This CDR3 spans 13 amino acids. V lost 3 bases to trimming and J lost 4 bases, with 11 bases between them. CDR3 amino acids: CSVEVGAPDTQYF. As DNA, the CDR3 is TGCAGCGTTGAGGTGGGAGCCCCAGATACGCAGTATTTT.

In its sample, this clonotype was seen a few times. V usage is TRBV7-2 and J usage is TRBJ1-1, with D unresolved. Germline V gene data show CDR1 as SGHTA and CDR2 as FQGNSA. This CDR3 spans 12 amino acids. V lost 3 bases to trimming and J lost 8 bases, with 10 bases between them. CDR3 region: CASSLDRREAFF. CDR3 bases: TGTGCCAGCAGCTTGGACCGCAGGGAAGCTTTCTTT. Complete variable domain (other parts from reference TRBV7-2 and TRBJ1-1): GAGVSQSPSNKVTEKGKDVELRCDPISGHTALYWYRQSLGQGLEFLIYFQGNSAPDKSGLPSDRFSAERTGGSVSTLTIQRTQQEDSAVYLCASSLDRREAFFGQGTRLTVV.

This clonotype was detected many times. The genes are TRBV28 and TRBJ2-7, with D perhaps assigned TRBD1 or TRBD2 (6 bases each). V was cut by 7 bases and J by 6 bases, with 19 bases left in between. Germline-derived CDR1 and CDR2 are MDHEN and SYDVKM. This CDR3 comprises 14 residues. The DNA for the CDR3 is TGTGCCAGCAAGGGGGGCGCCCGAGTGGTCGAGCAGTACTTC. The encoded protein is CASKGGARVVEQYF. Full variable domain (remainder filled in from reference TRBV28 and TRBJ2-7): DVKVTQSSRYLVKRTGEKVFLECVQDMDHENMFWYRQDPGLGLRLIYFSYDVKMKEKGDIPEGYSVSREKKERFSLILESASTNQTSMYLCASKGGARVVEQYFGPGTRLTVT.

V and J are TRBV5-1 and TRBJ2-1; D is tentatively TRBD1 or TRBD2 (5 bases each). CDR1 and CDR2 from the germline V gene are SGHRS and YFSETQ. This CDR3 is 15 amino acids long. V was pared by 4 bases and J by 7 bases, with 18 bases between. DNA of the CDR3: TGCGCCAGCAGCCCCTACTCCGGGACGGCGAATGAGCAGTTCTTC. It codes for CASSPYSGTANEQFF.

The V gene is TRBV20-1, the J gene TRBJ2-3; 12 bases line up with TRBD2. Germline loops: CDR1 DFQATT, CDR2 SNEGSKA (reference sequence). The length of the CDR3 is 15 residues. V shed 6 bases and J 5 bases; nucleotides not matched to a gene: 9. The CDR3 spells CSARTSGGREDTQYF. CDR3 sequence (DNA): TGCAGTGCCAGAACTAGCGGGGGGAGAGAAGATACGCAGTATTTT.

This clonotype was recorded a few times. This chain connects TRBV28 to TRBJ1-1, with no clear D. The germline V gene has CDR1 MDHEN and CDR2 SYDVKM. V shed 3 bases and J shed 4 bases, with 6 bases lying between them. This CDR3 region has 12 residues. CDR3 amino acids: CASSLQTTEAFF. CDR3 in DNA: TGTGCCAGCAGTTTGCAGACCACTGAAGCTTTCTTT.

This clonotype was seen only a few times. CDR3 amino acids: CASSLEVETQYF. The CDR3 DNA sequence: TGTGCCAGCAGCTTAGAGGTGGAGACCCAGTACTTC. The gene calls are TRBV7-9 and TRBJ2-5; D gene ambiguous. This CDR3 is 12 amino acids long. The V gene's germline CDR1 is SEHNR and CDR2 FQNEAQ (reference sequence). V was trimmed by 1 base and J by 5 bases, leaving 5 bases between them. The full variable domain, with the rest looked up from reference TRBV7-9 and TRBJ2-5, is DTGVSQNPRHKITKRGQNVTFRCDPISEHNRLYWYRQTLGQGPEFLTYFQNEAQLEKSRLLSDRFSAERPKGSFSTLEIQRTEQGDSAMYLCASSLEVETQYFGPGTRLLVL.

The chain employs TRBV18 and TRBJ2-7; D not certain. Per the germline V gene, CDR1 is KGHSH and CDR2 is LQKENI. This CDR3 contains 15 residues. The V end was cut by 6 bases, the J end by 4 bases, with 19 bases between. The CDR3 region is CASSPTSFDGYEQYF. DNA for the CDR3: TGTGCCAGCTCCCCAACCTCCTTCGACGGGTACGAGCAGTACTTC. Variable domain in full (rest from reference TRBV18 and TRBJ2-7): NAGVMQNPRHLVRRRGQEARLRCSPMKGHSHVYWYRQLPEEGLKFMVYLQKENIIDESGMPKERFSAEFPKEGPSILRIQQVVRGDSAAYFCASSPTSFDGYEQYFGPGTRLTVT.

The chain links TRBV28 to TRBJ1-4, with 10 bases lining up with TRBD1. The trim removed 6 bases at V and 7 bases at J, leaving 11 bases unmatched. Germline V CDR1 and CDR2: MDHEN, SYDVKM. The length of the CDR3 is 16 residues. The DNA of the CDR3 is TGTGCCAGCAGCCCAGGGACAGGGGTAGTTGGTGAAAAACTGTTTTTT. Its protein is CASSPGTGVVGEKLFF.

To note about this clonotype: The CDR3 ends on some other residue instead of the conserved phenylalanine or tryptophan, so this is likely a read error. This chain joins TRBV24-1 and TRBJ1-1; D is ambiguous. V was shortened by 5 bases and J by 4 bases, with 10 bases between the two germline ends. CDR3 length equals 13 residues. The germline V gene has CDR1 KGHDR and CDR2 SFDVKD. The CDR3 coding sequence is TGTGCCACCAGTGCAGATGCTCGCACTGAAGCTTTCATT. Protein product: CATSADARTEAFI.

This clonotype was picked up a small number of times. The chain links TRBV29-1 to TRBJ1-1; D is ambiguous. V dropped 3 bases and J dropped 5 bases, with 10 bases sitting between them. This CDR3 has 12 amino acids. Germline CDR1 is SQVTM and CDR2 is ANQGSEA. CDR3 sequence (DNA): TGCAGCGTTGACGAGGGTCGAACTGAAGCTTTCTTT. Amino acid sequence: CSVDEGRTEAFF.

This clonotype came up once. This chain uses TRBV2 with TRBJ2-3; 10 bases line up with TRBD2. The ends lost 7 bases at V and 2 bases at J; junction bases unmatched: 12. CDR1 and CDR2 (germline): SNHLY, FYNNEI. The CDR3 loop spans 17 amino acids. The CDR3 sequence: CASKFPVAGGYTDTQYF. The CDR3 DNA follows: TGTGCCAGCAAATTCCCCGTAGCGGGAGGTTACACAGATACGCAGTATTTT.

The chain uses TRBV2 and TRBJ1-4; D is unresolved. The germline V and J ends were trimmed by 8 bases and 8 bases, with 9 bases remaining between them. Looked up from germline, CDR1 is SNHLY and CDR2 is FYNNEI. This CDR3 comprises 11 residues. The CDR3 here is CASGRGEKLFF. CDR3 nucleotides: TGTGCCAGCGGACGTGGGGAAAAACTGTTTTTT.

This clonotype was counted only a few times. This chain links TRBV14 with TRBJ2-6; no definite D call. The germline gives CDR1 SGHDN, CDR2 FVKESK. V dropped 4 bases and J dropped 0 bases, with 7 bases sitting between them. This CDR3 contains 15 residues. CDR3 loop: CASSLLLSGANVLTF. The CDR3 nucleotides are TGTGCCAGCAGCCTACTTCTCTCTGGGGCCAACGTCCTGACTTTC.

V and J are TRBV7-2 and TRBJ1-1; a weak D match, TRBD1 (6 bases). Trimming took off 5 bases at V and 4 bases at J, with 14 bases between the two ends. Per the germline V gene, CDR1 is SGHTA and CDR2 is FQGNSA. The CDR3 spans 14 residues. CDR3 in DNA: TGTGCCAGCAGCGCATACAGGGAGACCACTGAAGCTTTCTTT. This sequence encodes CASSAYRETTEAFF.

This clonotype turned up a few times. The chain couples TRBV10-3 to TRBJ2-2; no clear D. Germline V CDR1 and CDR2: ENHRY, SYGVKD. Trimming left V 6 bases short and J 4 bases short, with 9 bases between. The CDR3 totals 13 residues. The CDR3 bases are TGTGCCATCAGGAGAATCCTCACCGGGGAGCTGTTTTTT. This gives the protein CAIRRILTGELFF.

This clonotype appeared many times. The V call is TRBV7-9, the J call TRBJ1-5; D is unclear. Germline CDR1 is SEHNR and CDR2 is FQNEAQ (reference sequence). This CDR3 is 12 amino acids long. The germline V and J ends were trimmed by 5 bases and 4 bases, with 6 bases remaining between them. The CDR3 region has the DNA TGTGCCAGCAGCGCATATAATCAGCCCCAGCATTTT. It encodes CASSAYNQPQHF.

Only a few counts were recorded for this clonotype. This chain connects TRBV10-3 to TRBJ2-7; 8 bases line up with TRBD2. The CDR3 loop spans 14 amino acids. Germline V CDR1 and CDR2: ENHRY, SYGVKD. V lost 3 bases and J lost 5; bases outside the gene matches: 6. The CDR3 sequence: CAISESSGFNEQYF. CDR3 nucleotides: TGTGCCATCAGTGAATCTAGCGGGTTCAACGAGCAGTACTTC.

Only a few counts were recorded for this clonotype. In DNA form, the CDR3 reads TGCAGTGCTCGCAGGATCTCCACCGGGGAGCTGTTTTTT. As protein: CSARRISTGELFF. This chain connects TRBV20-1 to TRBJ2-2; D is unresolved. CDR1 is DFQATT and CDR2 is SNEGSKA in the germline V gene (reference sequence). V lost 5 bases, J lost 4 bases, and 11 bases lay in between. This CDR3 is 13 amino acids long.

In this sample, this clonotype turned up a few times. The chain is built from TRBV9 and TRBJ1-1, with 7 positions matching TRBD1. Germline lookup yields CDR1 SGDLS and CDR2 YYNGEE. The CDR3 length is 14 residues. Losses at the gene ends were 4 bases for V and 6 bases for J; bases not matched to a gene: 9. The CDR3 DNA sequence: TGTGCCAGCAGCCCCCCGACAGGGCTGGCTGAAGCTTTCTTT. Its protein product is CASSPPTGLAEAFF.

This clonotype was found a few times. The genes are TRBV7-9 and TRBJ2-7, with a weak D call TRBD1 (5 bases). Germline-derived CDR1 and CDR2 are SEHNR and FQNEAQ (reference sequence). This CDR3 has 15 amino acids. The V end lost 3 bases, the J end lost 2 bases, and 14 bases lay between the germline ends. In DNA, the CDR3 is TGTGCCAGCAGCTTGGGGCCAGGAAGCACCTACGAGCAGTACTTC. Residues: CASSLGPGSTYEQYF.

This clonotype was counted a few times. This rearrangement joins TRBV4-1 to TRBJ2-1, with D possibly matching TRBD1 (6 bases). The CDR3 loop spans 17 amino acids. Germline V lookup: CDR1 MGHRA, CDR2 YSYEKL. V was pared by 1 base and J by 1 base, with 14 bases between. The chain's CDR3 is CASSQGPTGPSYNEQFF. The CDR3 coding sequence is TGCGCCAGCAGCCAAGGACCGACAGGACCATCCTACAATGAGCAGTTCTTC.

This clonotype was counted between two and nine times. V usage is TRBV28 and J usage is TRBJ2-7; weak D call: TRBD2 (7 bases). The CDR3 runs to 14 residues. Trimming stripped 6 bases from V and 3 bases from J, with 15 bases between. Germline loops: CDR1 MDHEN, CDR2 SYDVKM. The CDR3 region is CASRAPGGLYEQYF. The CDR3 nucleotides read TGTGCCAGCAGGGCCCCGGGGGGCCTCTACGAGCAGTACTTC.